Listed below are T cell receptor beta chains from one sample, sequenced in a study of blood T cell repertoires in COVID-19. TCRdb's table, derived via immunoSEQ multiplex PCR, lists solely in-frame clones and lacks some. The sample has about 110,000 clones; 75% to 85% are singletons. Sample: peripheral blood. Receptor source: a woman aged 55-69 years with acute or convalescent COVID-19. The CDR3 runs from the conserved cysteine through the conserved F or W. D genes are given only for firm matches. Clone sizes are given selectively: once, few, many, or a class where the clone is expanded.

d_gene	j_gene	abundance	v_gene	CDR3nt	CDR3aa
-	TRBJ2-2	-	TRBV9	TGTGCCAGCAGCGGGCCTCAGTTAGCGCCCGGGGAGCTGTTTTTT	CASSGPQLAPGELFF
TRBD1	TRBJ1-5	-	TRBV10-1	TGCGCCAGCAGCCCCAAGAAAGGGACAGGATCGCATACCAATCAGCCCCAGCATTTT	CASSPKKGTGSHTNQPQHF
TRBD1	TRBJ2-7	-	TRBV7-6	TGTGCCAGCAGCCTGGACAGGGCTCCGCTCTACGAGCAGTACTTC	CASSLDRAPLYEQYF
TRBD1	TRBJ1-6	-	TRBV19	TGTGCCAGTAGTATATACAGGACAGGAGGATCCTCCTATAATTCACCCCTCCACTTT	CASSIYRTGGSSYNSPLHF
-	TRBJ1-2	-	TRBV24-1	TGTGCCACCAGTGATAACAGCTATGGCTACACCTTC	CATSDNSYGYTF
-	TRBJ2-3	-	TRBV10-2	TGCGCCAGCAGTGCCGCGGTAGATACGCAGTATTTT	CASSAAVDTQYF
-	TRBJ2-7	-	TRBV3-1/TRBV3-2	TGTGCCAGCAGCCAAGATCCCAGGGGACACGAGCAGTACTTC	CASSQDPRGHEQYF
TRBD1	TRBJ1-1	few	TRBV20-1	TGCAGTGCTAGTATAATAGGGGGCGGAGGCACTGAAGCTTTCTTT	CSASIIGGGGTEAFF
-	TRBJ2-3	few	TRBV24-1	TGTGCCACCAGTGACCCGCAGGGGATGAATACGCAGTATTTT	CATSDPQGMNTQYF
-	TRBJ2-3	-	TRBV18	TGTGCCAGCTCACGAGCGGGCACAGATACGCAGTATTTT	CASSRAGTDTQYF
TRBD1	TRBJ2-5	few	TRBV18	TGTGCCAGCTCACTGGAGGGACAGGGGGACGGAGAGACCCAGTACTTC	CASSLEGQGDGETQYF
-	TRBJ1-2	-	TRBV6-1	TGTGCCAGCAGTGAAATTGCAGGGGCCGGCTACACCTTC	CASSEIAGAGYTF
TRBD1	TRBJ1-3	-	TRBV3-1/TRBV3-2	TGTGCCAGCAGCCCCGACAGGGCCAACACCATATATTTT	CASSPDRANTIYF
-	TRBJ1-4	-	TRBV6-5	TGTGCCAGCAGTTACCGAGGGGGTAATGAAAAACTGTTTTTT	CASSYRGGNEKLFF
-	TRBJ1-2	-	TRBV10-2	TGCGCCAGCAGTCTGGACCTTAGGGGCTATGGCTACACCTTC	CASSLDLRGYGYTF
TRBD2	TRBJ2-7	-	TRBV20-1	TGCAGTGCTAGTCGCCGAGCGGGGGGGCCTCTCCACTACGAGCAGTACTTC	CSASRRAGGPLHYEQYF
TRBD2	TRBJ2-7	-	TRBV4-2	TGTGCCAGCAGCCAAGATTTCCCCTTGGGCAGCGGGGGGCCTAGCTCCTACGAGCAGTACTTC	CASSQDFPLGSGGPSSYEQYF
-	TRBJ2-7	-	TRBV19	TGTGCCAGTAGTATCGGGGAGGACGAGCAGTACTTC	CASSIGEDEQYF
-	TRBJ1-2	once	TRBV6-6	TGTGCCACCTCGGACAGACTCTTCTATGGCTACACCTTC	CATSDRLFYGYTF
TRBD1	TRBJ2-1	-	TRBV6-2/TRBV6-3	TGTGCCAGCAGTCAAGGACAGGGGGCTTACAATGAGCAGTTCTTC	CASSQGQGAYNEQFF
TRBD1	TRBJ1-2	-	TRBV7-2	TGTGCCAGCAGCTCAGACAGGGGAGGAAACTATGGCTACACCTTC	CASSSDRGGNYGYTF
TRBD1	TRBJ1-5	-	TRBV7-2	TGTGCCAGCAGCTTAGCGCAGACAGGGTATCAGCCCCAGCATTTT	CASSLAQTGYQPQHF
-	TRBJ1-6	once	TRBV6-5	TGTGCCAGCAGCCGTGACAATAAGGGAGGTTCACCCCTCCACTTT	CASSRDNKGGSPLHF
-	TRBJ1-2	-	TRBV9	TGTGCCAGCAGCCCGGGAGGGTTAGTTGGCTACACCTTC	CASSPGGLVGYTF
TRBD1	TRBJ1-4	few	TRBV6-5	TGTGCCAGCAGACTGGACAGGGGTTATGAAAAACTGTTTTTT	CASRLDRGYEKLFF
-	TRBJ1-5	-	TRBV28	TGTGCCAGCAGTACACGACAGACTGGGCGTCAGCCCCAGCATTTT	CASSTRQTGRQPQHF
-	TRBJ1-5	many	TRBV7-8	TGTGCCAGCAGCTCAGGACAGTTTAGCAATCAGCCCCAGCATTTT	CASSSGQFSNQPQHF
TRBD2	TRBJ2-3	-	TRBV7-7	TGTGCTAGCAGCTCCGGGCGGGGGAACACAGATACGCAGTATTTT	CASSSGRGNTDTQYF
TRBD1	TRBJ1-2	-	TRBV28	TGTGCCAGCAGCCCCGGGACAGCTTTTTATGGCTACACCTTC	CASSPGTAFYGYTF
-	TRBJ1-6	-	TRBV12-3/TRBV12-4	TGTGCCAGCAGTTCAACCAGGGGTGGACCCCTCCACTTT	CASSSTRGGPLHF
-	TRBJ2-2	-	TRBV5-4	TGTGCCAGCAGCTTGGAAGGGGACTCCGGGGAGCTGTTTTTT	CASSLEGDSGELFF
-	TRBJ2-7	-	TRBV2	TGTGCCAGCAGTGGGCAGGGCAGGAGTGGCTCCGAGCAGTACTTC	CASSGQGRSGSEQYF
-	TRBJ2-7	-	TRBV9	TGTGCCAGCAGCGTAGATCCAACCTACGAGCAGTACTTC	CASSVDPTYEQYF
-	TRBJ1-1	-	TRBV11-3	TGTGCCAGCAGTTATCAGGGAGGGGACACTGAAGCTTTCTTT	CASSYQGGDTEAFF
TRBD1	TRBJ1-6	-	TRBV5-5	TGTGCCAGCAGCTTTATGGACAGGGGGTCACCCCTCCACTTT	CASSFMDRGSPLHF
TRBD1	TRBJ1-5	-	TRBV7-9	TGTGCCAGCAGCCCGCGGGACAGGGAAGGTCAGCCCCAGCATTTT	CASSPRDREGQPQHF
-	TRBJ2-7	-	TRBV7-9	TGTGCCAGCAGCTTAGGATCACAGCACTACGAGCAGTACTTC	CASSLGSQHYEQYF
-	TRBJ2-3	-	TRBV5-4	TGTGCCAGCAGCTTACCGGGGGGCCTGGATACGCAGTATTTT	CASSLPGGLDTQYF
-	TRBJ1-1	-	TRBV2	TGTGCCAGCAGTGGGGGCCTGGGCGGGAACACTGAAGCTTTCTTT	CASSGGLGGNTEAFF
-	TRBJ1-2	few	TRBV5-6	TGTGCCAGCAGCCAGGTGCCCACCCAGGGTACCTTC	CASSQVPTQGTF
-	TRBJ2-1	-	TRBV2	TGTGCCAGCAGGCGCGCATCCTCCTACAATGAGCAGTTCTTC	CASRRASSYNEQFF
TRBD2	TRBJ2-1	-	TRBV7-8	TGTGCCAGCAGCCCTTTAGCGGGGAGGAGGTTCTTC	CASSPLAGRRFF
TRBD1	TRBJ1-1	-	TRBV5-1	TGCGCCAGCAGCTCAACAGGGGTGAACACTGAAGCTTTCTTT	CASSSTGVNTEAFF
TRBD2	TRBJ2-3	once	TRBV9	TGTGCCAGCAGCGTAGTACCACTAGCGGGGGGGCCAACAGATACGCAGTATTTT	CASSVVPLAGGPTDTQYF
TRBD1	TRBJ1-2	-	TRBV24-1	TGTGCCACCAGCCCTGGCAGGGGGCGCGGCTATGGCTACACCTTC	CATSPGRGRGYGYTF
-	TRBJ2-5	-	TRBV5-1	TGCGCCAGCAGCCCCCATCGGGGAGAGACCCAGTACTTC	CASSPHRGETQYF